The 14 T cell receptor beta chains given below trace back to one sample, sequenced in a study of shared clonotypes between healthy human individuals. Measured with immunoSEQ multiplex PCR; TCRdb has only the in-frame clones, and not every one. Among under 2,500,000 clones listed, 90% to 96% were seen once. What was sequenced was naive CD4+ T cells sorted from blood. Described subset: CD45RA+ positively selected. The receptors derive from a man aged 18-30 years in good health.

The chain recombines TRBV30 with TRBJ2-5; D remains unclear. Trimming pared 4 bases from V and 5 bases from J, leaving 14 bases between. CDR1 is GTSNPN, CDR2 SVGIG, per germline (reference sequence). CDR3 length: 13 residues. The CDR3 sequence is CAWNAPAAETQYF. CDR3 DNA sequence: TGTGCCTGGAACGCCCCGGCGGCGGAGACCCAGTACTTC. The variable domain in full, completed from reference TRBV30 and TRBJ2-5, reads SQTIHQWPATLVQPVGSPLSLECTVEGTSNPNLYWYRQAAGRGLQLLFYSVGIGQISSEVPQNLSASRPQDRQFILSSKKLLLSDSGFYLCAWNAPAAETQYFGPGTRLLVL.

This clone was recorded once. This chain joins TRBV7-8 and TRBJ1-1; TRBD1 agrees at 9 bases. J was trimmed by 5 bases and V by 5 bases; bases with no gene match: 9. Germline V gene data show CDR1 as SGHVS and CDR2 as FQNEAQ. This CDR3 spans 15 amino acids. For the CDR3, the DNA is TGTGCCAGCAGCCCACACAGGGGGCGTTTGACTGAAGCTTTCTTT. Its protein product is CASSPHRGRLTEAFF.

A word on this clone: The junction shows a germline mismatch at one end, possibly a read error. The gene calls are TRBV10-3 and TRBJ2-7, with D unclear. The CDR3 contains 13 residues. Germline CDR1 and CDR2: ENHRY and SYGVKD. CDR3 coding DNA: TGTGCCATCTGTGACTCCCCGGGCTACGAGCAGTACTTC. Translated, it gives CAICDSPGYEQYF.

The chain recombines TRBV21-1 with TRBJ2-5; the table gives TRBD1 as D, unverified against the DNA. Matching the DNA end better, TRBJ2-7 makes the J call doubtful. TRBV21-1 is noted as a pseudogene. The CDR3 covers 15 residues. This CDR3 reads CASSKAGTASYEQYF. The CDR3 coding sequence is TGTGCCAGCAGCAAAGCTGGGACAGCCTCCTACGAGCAGTACTTC.

The rearrangement joins TRBV6-5 to TRBJ1-2; the D is unclear. V lost 7 bases and J 14 bases, leaving 26 bases between the germline ends. Germline V gene lookup returns CDR1 MNHEY and CDR2 SVGAGI. This CDR3 is built from 14 residues. CDR3 residues: CASTTLGRLDTWTF. As DNA, the CDR3 is TGTGCCAGCACGACCCTAGGGAGGCTCGATACGTGGACCTTC.

This chain joins TRBV6-5 and TRBJ1-3; no clear D. CDR1 is MNHEY and CDR2 is SVGAGI in the germline V gene. V shed 7 bases and J shed 2 bases, with 12 bases lying between them. The CDR3 runs to 14 residues. In nucleotides, the CDR3 is TGTGCCAGCACCAAAAGGGCCGCTGGAAACACCATATATTTT. Protein sequence: CASTKRAAGNTIYF.

The chain couples TRBV18 to TRBJ2-2; TRBD1 is a possible D gene (6 bases). The CDR3 sequence is 15 residues long. In germline, CDR1 is KGHSH, CDR2 LQKENI. V was shortened by 7 bases and J by 0 bases, with 12 bases between the two germline ends. CDR3 bases: TGTGCCAGCTTAACGGGACATCCGAACACCGGGGAGCTGTTTTTT. Translating gives CASLTGHPNTGELFF.

The count of this clone is one. This chain connects TRBV6-6 to TRBJ2-7; no firm D call. The germline V gene has CDR1 MNHNY and CDR2 SVGAGI (reference sequence). The V end was cut by 5 bases, the J end by 0 bases, with 8 bases between. CDR3 length equals 13 residues. The CDR3 DNA sequence: TGTGCCAGCAGTGCCTCAGACTCCTACGAGCAGTACTTC. Its protein is CASSASDSYEQYF.

This chain uses TRBV9 with TRBJ1-2, with D possibly matching TRBD1 (6 bases). V was trimmed by 0 bases and J by 0 bases, leaving 9 bases between them. The CDR3 is 15 amino acids. Germline V gene data show CDR1 as SGDLS and CDR2 as YYNGEE. The CDR3 is CASSVGGGTNYGYTF. In nucleotides, the CDR3 is TGTGCCAGCAGCGTAGGTGGGGGCACTAACTATGGCTACACCTTC.

The chain links TRBV12-5 to TRBJ1-2; D remains ambiguous. Germline V gives CDR1 LGHNT, CDR2 FRNRAP. This CDR3 has 13 residues. V gave up 9 bases and J gave up 0 bases, with 11 bases separating them. CDR3 DNA: TGTGCTAGCGCCCCCGACACTAACTATGGCTACACCTTC. It yields the protein CASAPDTNYGYTF. Full variable domain (outside the CDR3, taken from reference TRBV12-5 and TRBJ1-2): DARVTQTPRHKVTEMGQEVTMRCQPILGHNTVFWYRQTMMQGLELLAYFRNRAPLDDSGMPKDRFSAEMPDATLATLKIQPSEPRDSAVYFCASAPDTNYGYTFGSGTRLTVV.

This chain connects TRBV7-2 to TRBJ1-5, with 8 positions matching TRBD1. The ends lost 4 bases at V and 7 bases at J; junction bases unmatched: 9. Germline loops: CDR1 SGHTA, CDR2 FQGNSA. CDR3 length equals 15 residues. The CDR3 nucleotides read TGTGCCAGCAGCTCAGTACAGGGGGAAGGACAGCCCCAGCATTTT. This codes for CASSSVQGEGQPQHF. Drawing the rest from reference TRBV7-2 and TRBJ1-5, the complete variable domain is GAGVSQSPSNKVTEKGKDVELRCDPISGHTALYWYRQSLGQGLEFLIYFQGNSAPDKSGLPSDRFSAERTGGSVSTLTIQRTQQEDSAVYLCASSSVQGEGQPQHFGDGTRLSIL.

The chain uses TRBV5-4 and TRBJ2-7, with a weak D call TRBD2 (5 bases). The CDR3 totals 14 residues. The germline V and J ends were trimmed by 0 bases and 7 bases, with 14 bases remaining between them. The germline CDR1 and CDR2 sequences are SGHNT and YYREEE (reference sequence). For the CDR3, the DNA is TGTGCCAGCAGCTTGGCCGGTGCCTCGGGAGAGCAGTACTTC. Translated: CASSLAGASGEQYF.

The genes are TRBV29-1 and TRBJ2-3; a weak D match, TRBD2 (5 bases). The V gene's germline CDR1 is SQVTM and CDR2 ANQGSEA. This CDR3 has 10 amino acids. V was clipped by 5 bases and J by 6 bases, with 6 bases between them. The CDR3 DNA follows: TGCAGCGTTTGGACTGATACGCAGTATTTT. This codes for CSVWTDTQYF.

The J gene is TRBJ2-5, the V gene TRBV6-5, with TRBD2 as a possible D gene (5 bases). Trimming removed 5 bases at V and 5 bases at J, with 18 bases between. Germline V gives CDR1 MNHEY, CDR2 SVGAGI. The CDR3 covers 15 residues. The CDR3 DNA follows: TGTGCCAGCAGTCCCGGGTCTACGAGAGGGGAGACCCAGTACTTC. Translated, it gives CASSPGSTRGETQYF.